This T cell receptor (beta chain) was retrieved from a study of T cell repertoires in ileal Crohn's disease. V lost 8 bases, J lost 3 bases, and 11 bases lay in between. The CDR3 is 13 residues long. Germline CDR1 is MGHRA and CDR2 is YSYEKL. Per sample, 500 to 650 nanograms of biopsy DNA were TCRB immunosequenced. Using immunoSEQ multiplex PCR, the repertoire was profiled, and TCRdb retains in-frame clones only, with some absent. This table has more than 60,000 clones, roughly nine tenths appearing once. The time point denotes: neoterminal ileum biopsy at postoperative endoscopy, about 6 months after surgery.

The chain uses TRBV4-1 and TRBJ2-1; D is perhaps TRBD2 (5 bases). This receptor was identified in an adult with Crohn's disease. Input material: ileal tissue. The CDR3 is CASGIALYNEQFF. CDR3 in DNA: TGCGCCAGCGGGATAGCGCTCTACAATGAGCAGTTCTTC.